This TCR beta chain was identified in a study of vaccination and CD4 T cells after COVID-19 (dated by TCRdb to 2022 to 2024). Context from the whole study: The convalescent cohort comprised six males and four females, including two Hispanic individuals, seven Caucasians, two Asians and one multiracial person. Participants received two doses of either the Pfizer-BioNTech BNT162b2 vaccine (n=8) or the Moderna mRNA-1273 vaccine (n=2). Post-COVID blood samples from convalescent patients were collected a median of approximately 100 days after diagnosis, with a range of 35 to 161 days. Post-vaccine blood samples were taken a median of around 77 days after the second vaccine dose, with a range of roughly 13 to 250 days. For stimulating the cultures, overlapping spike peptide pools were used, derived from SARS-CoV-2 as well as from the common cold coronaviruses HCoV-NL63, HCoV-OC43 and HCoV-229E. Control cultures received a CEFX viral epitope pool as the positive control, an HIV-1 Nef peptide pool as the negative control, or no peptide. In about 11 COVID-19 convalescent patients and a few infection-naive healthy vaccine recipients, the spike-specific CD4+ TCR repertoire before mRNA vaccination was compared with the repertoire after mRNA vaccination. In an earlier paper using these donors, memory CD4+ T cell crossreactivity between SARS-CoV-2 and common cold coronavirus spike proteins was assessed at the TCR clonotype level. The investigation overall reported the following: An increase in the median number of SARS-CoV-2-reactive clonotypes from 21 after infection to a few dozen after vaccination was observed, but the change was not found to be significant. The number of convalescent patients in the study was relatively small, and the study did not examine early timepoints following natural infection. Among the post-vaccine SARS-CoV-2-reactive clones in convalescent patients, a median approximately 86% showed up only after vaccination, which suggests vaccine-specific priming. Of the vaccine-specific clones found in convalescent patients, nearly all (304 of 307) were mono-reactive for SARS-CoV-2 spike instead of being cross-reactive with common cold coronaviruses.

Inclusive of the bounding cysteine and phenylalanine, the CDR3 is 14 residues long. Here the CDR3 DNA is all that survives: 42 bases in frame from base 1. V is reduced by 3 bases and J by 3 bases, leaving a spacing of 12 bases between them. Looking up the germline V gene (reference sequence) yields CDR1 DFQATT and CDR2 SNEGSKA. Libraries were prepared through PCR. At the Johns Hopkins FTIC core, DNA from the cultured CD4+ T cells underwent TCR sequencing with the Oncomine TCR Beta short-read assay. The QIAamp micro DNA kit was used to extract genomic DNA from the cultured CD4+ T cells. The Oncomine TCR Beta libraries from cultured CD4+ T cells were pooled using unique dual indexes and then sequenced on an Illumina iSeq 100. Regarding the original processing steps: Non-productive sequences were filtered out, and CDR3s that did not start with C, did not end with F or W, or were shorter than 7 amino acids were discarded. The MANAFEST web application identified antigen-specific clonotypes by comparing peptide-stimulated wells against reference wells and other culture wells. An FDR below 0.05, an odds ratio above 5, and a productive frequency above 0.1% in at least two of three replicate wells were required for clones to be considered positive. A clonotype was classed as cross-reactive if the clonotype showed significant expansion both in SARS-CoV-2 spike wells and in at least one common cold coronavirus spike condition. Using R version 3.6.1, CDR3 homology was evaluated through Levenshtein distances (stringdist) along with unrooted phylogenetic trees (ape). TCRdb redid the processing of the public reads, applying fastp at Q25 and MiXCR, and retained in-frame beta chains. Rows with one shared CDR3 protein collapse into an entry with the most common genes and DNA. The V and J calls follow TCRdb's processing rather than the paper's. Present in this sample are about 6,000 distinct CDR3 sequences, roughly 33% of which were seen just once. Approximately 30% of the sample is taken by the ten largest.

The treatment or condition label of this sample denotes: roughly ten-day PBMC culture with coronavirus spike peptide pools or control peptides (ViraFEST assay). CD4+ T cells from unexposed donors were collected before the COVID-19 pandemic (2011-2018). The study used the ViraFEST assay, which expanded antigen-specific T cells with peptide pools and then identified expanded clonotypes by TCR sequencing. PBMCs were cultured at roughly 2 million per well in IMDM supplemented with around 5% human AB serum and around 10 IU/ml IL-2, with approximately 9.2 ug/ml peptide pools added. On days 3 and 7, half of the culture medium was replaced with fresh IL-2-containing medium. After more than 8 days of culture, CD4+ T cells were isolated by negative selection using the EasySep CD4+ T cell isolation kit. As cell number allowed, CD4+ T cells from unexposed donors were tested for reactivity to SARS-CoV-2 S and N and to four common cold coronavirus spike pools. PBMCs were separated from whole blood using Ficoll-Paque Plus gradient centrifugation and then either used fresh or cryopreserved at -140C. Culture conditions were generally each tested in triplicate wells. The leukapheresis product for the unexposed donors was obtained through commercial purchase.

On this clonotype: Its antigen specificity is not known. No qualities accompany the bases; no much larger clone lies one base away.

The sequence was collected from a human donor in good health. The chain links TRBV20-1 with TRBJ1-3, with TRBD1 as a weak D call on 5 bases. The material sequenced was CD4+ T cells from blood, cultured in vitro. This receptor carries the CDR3 CSARERGFGNTIYF. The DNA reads TGCAGTGCTAGGGAAAGGGGTTTTGGAAACACCATATATTTT.